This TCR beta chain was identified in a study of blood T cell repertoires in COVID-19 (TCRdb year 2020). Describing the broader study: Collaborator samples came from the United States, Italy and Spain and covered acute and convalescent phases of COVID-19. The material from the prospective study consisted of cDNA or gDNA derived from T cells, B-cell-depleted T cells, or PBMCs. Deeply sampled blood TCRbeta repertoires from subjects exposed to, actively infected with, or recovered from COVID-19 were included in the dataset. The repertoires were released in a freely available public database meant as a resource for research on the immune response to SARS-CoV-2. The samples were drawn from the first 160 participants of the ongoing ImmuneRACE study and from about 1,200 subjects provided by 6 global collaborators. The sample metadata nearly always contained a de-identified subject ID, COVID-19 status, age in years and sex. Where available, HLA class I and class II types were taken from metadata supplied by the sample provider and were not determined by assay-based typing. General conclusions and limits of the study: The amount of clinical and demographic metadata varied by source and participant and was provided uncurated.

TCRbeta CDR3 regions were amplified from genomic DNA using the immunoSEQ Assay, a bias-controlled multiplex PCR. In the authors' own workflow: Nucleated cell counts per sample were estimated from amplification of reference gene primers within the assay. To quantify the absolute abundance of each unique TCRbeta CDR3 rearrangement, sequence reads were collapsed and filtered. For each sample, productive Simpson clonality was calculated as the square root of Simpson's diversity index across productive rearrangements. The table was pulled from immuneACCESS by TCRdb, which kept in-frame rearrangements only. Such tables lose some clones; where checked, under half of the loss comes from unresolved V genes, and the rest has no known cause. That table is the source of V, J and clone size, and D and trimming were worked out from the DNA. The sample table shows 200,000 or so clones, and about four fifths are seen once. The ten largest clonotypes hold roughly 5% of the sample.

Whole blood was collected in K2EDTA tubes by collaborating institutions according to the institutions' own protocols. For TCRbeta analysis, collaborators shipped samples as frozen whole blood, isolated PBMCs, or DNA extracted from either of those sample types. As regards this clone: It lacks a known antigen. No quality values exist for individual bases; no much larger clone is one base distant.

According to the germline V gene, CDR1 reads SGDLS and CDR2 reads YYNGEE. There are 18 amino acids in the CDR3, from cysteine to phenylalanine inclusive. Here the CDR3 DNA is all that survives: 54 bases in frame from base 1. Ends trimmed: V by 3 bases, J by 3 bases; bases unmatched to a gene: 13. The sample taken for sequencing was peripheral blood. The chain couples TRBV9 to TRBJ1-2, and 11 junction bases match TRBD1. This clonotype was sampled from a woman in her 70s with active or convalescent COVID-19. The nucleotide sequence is TGTGCCAGCAGCGCCTCTCTCAGGACAGGGGGCTTGGACTATGGCTACACCTTC. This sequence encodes CASSASLRTGGLDYGYTF.